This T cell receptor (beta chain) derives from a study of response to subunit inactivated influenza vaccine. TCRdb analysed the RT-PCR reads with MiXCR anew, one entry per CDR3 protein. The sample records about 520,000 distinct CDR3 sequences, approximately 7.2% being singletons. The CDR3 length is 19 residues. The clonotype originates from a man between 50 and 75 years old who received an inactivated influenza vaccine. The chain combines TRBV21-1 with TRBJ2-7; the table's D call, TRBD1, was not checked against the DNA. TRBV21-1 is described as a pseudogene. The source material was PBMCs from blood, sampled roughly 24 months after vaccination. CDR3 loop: CASSKDRVVPAEGLREQYF. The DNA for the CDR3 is TGTGCCAGCAGCAAAGACAGGGTTGTACCCGCTGAAGGCCTACGAGAGCAGTACTTC.